This T cell receptor beta chain was captured in a study of patients and donors after allogeneic stem cell transplantation. V dropped 7 bases and J dropped 1 base, with 7 bases sitting between them. This CDR3 contains 13 residues. Germline CDR1 is ENHRY and CDR2 is SYGVKD. A few counts support this clonotype. TCRdb analysed the RT-PCR reads with MiXCR anew, one entry per CDR3 protein. The repertoire consists of about 410,000 distinct CDR3 sequences, with around 16% occurring once and the leading ten covering roughly 7%. The V call is TRBV10-3, the J call TRBJ2-2; no firm D call. Source material: blood, either unsorted or a sorted T cell fraction (not recorded which). The sequence was collected from a human donor who was either an allogeneic HSCT recipient or a stem cell or donor lymphocyte infusion donor (not recorded which). It is not recorded whose cells these are; they may come from a transplant donor. DNA for the CDR3: TGTGCCATCATGGCTGTGAACACCGGGGAGCTGTTTTTT. This encodes CAIMAVNTGELFF.